Detailed here is one T cell receptor beta chain. What it binds is not known. The sample comes from a study of T-cell memory formation after mild COVID-19. Study findings and constraints: CD4+ clones that contracted lay mainly in CM and EM; CD8+ ones lay in EMRA.

TCR alpha and TCR beta cDNA libraries carrying sample barcodes and UMIs came from 5'RACE with constant-segment primers. TCRdb re-analysed the 5' RACE reads in MiXCR, keeping a single row per CDR3 protein. The sample holds 300,000 to 400,000 distinct CDR3 sequences, more than 20% seen once. Germline lookup yields CDR1 SGHVS and CDR2 FNYEAQ. The length of the CDR3 is 16 residues. V gave up 1 base and J gave up 1 base; unmatched junction bases: 2. The clonotype was recovered from an adult woman who had mild COVID-19 (a few samples of this study predate the infection). Cell type and time point are not known. The chain links TRBV7-6 to TRBJ2-3; 10 bases match TRBD1. Sequencing input: PBMCs or a T cell subset sorted from them (not recorded which). CDR3 sequence (DNA): TGTGCCAGCAGCTTAGGACAGGGGGCGCGCACAGATACGCAGTATTTT. The encoded protein is CASSLGQGARTDTQYF.